This note documents a single T cell receptor (beta chain) sequence. Its antigen is not known. Time point specified: pre-treatment sample, taken before nivolumab and TIL therapy. Adults with stage 4 NSCLC were enrolled in a phase I trial. Sequencing used immunoSEQ v3. TCRdb's table, derived via immunoSEQ multiplex PCR, lists solely in-frame clones and lacks some. Here the sample spans approximately 45,000 clones, about 80% being singletons. The data were taken from a study of TIL therapy for anti-PD-1-resistant metastatic lung cancer. The overall study: Median tumor mutation burden was under 1.9 mutations per megabase.

General study results and limits: TIL clonotype persistence in blood showed no apparent association with response.

Losses at the gene ends were 4 bases for V and 3 bases for J; bases not matched to a gene: 8. Germline V gives CDR1 SGHNT, CDR2 YYREEE (reference sequence). The length of the CDR3 is 16 residues. The chain uses TRBV5-4 and TRBJ2-1, with 9 bases matching TRBD2. This clonotype was obtained from an older man with non-small cell lung cancer. Sequenced here: blood, sampled at baseline. In nucleotides, the CDR3 is TGTGCCAGCAGCAAGGGGGGACTAGCAGGCTACAATGAGCAGTTCTTC. Translation gives CASSKGGLAGYNEQFF.